The 32 T cell receptor beta chains in this list originate from one sample, sequenced in a study of T cell responses to AZD1222 COVID-19 vaccine. The assay was immunoSEQ multiplex PCR, and TCRdb's table has in-frame clones only and misses some. The sample has some 120,000 clones, roughly 92% seen once. The sequenced sample was peripheral blood, obtained on day 0 of AZD1222 vaccination. The receptors derive from an adult in good health.

This clone was picked up a small number of times. The V gene is TRBV28, the J gene TRBJ1-2; unclear D gene. CDR3 length: 11 amino acids. CDR1 and CDR2 (germline): MDHEN, SYDVKM. V was trimmed by 1 base and J by 8 bases, leaving 5 bases between them. CDR3 coding DNA: TGTGCCAGCAGTTTATATGGAGGCTACACCTTC. As protein: CASSLYGGYTF.

The rearrangement links TRBV4-2 to TRBJ2-7, with D unresolved. Deletions cut 0 bases from V and 3 bases from J, with 9 bases between. This CDR3 contains 14 residues. In germline, CDR1 is LGHNA, CDR2 YNFKEQ. Here the CDR3 reads CASSQDSQSYEQYF. For the CDR3, the DNA is TGTGCCAGCAGCCAAGATTCCCAGAGCTACGAGCAGTACTTC.

The chain couples TRBV7-9 to TRBJ2-7; TRBD1 matches at 10 bases. Per the germline V gene, CDR1 is SEHNR and CDR2 is FQNEAQ (reference sequence). The CDR3 length is 13 residues. The trim removed 5 bases at V and 4 bases at J, leaving 2 bases unmatched. The chain's CDR3 is CASSPGQGYEQYF. The CDR3 coding sequence is TGTGCCAGCAGCCCGGGACAGGGGTACGAGCAGTACTTC.

The rearrangement joins TRBV6-6 to TRBJ2-7, with D possibly TRBD2 on 5 matching bases. V lost 2 bases and J lost 6, with 14 bases in between. The CDR3 sequence is 14 residues long. CDR1 and CDR2 (germline): MNHNY, SVGAGI (reference sequence). The CDR3 region is CASSYPAEVGEQYF. The CDR3 DNA is TGTGCCAGCAGTTACCCCGCGGAGGTCGGCGAGCAGTACTTC.

The gene calls are TRBV14 and TRBJ1-2; D unresolved. V was trimmed by 5 bases and J by 10 bases, leaving 17 bases between them. Germline-derived CDR1 and CDR2 are SGHDN and FVKESK. The CDR3 has 13 amino acids. CDR3 in DNA: TGTGCCAGCAGCGCCACGCGGGCCTGGGACTACACCTTC. Amino acid sequence: CASSATRAWDYTF. The complete variable domain, with remaining parts taken from reference TRBV14 and TRBJ1-2, reads EAGVTQFPSHSVIEKGQTVTLRCDPISGHDNLYWYRRVMGKEIKFLLHFVKESKQDESGMPNNRFLAERTGGTYSTLKVQPAELEDSGVYFCASSATRAWDYTFGSGTRLTVV.

The chain recombines TRBV2 with TRBJ2-1, with D hard to call. The CDR3 has 11 residues. In germline, CDR1 is SNHLY, CDR2 FYNNEI. V was clipped by 7 bases and J by 9 bases, with 10 bases between them. CDR3 coding DNA: TGTGCCAGCACCAAGATCCCTGAGCAGTTCTTC. This translates into CASTKIPEQFF.

This chain uses TRBV28 with TRBJ1-4; no definite D call. The CDR3 totals 15 residues. Germline CDR1 MDHEN, CDR2 SYDVKM. V was shortened by 2 bases and J by 6 bases, with 13 bases between the two germline ends. For the CDR3, the DNA is TGTGCCAGCAGTTTAAGGGTGGGTCGGTATGAAAAACTGTTTTTT. Translating it yields CASSLRVGRYEKLFF.

The chain has TRBV7-6 and TRBJ2-7; 9 nucleotides align to TRBD1. CDR3 length: 15 amino acids. With 1 base clipped from V and 2 bases from J, the junction kept 3 bases outside the gene matches. CDR1 and CDR2 from the germline V gene are SGHVS and FNYEAQ. In DNA form, the CDR3 reads TGTGCCAGCAGCTTAGTGGGGACAGGGACCTACGAGCAGTACTTC. Its protein product is CASSLVGTGTYEQYF.

The chain couples TRBV5-1 to TRBJ2-1; possible D gene TRBD1, 6 bases. Germline V gene lookup returns CDR1 SGHRS and CDR2 YFSETQ. V was pared by 3 bases and J by 5 bases, with 21 bases between. The CDR3 spans 17 residues. The CDR3 protein is CASSSPAYRAQNNEQFF. CDR3 in DNA: TGCGCCAGCAGCTCCCCCGCGTACAGGGCTCAGAACAATGAGCAGTTCTTC.

The chain links TRBV3-1 (or the pseudogene TRBV3-2) to TRBJ2-7; 9 positions agree with TRBD2. The junction had 4 bases not matched to a gene; V was cut back by 4 bases and J by 0 bases. The CDR3 contains 15 residues. Germline V gene lookup returns CDR1 LGHDT and CDR2 YNNKEL (reference sequence). Here the CDR3 DNA reads TGTGCCAGCAGCCTATCAGCGGGGGGCTCCTACGAGCAGTACTTC. Protein: CASSLSAGGSYEQYF.

The chain recombines TRBV4-1 with TRBJ1-2; TRBD1 might be the D (5 bases). Germline V gene lookup returns CDR1 MGHRA and CDR2 YSYEKL. V was cut by 1 base and J by 4 bases, with 10 bases left in between. This CDR3 region has 14 residues. CDR3 sequence: CASSQGIRAYGYTF. The CDR3, as DNA: TGCGCCAGCAGCCAAGGGATCAGGGCCTATGGCTACACCTTC.

This rearrangement joins TRBV7-2 to TRBJ2-2, with a possible D match to TRBD2 (5 bases). The V end lost 0 bases, the J end lost 6 bases, and 14 bases lay between the germline ends. Looked up from germline, CDR1 is SGHTA and CDR2 is FQGNSA. This CDR3 is 16 amino acids long. Here the CDR3 reads CASSLALGVTSGELFF. The CDR3 bases are TGTGCCAGCAGCTTAGCGCTGGGAGTCACCTCCGGGGAGCTGTTTTTT.

The chain uses TRBV10-1 and TRBJ1-3; D is ambiguous. The V gene lost 2 bases and the J gene lost 7 bases, with 12 bases spanning the gap. The length of the CDR3 is 14 residues. Germline CDR1 reads WNHNN; CDR2 reads SYGVQD (reference sequence). CDR3 nucleotides: TGCGCCAGCAGTGAGAGGCCCCGACTCAACACCATATATTTT. The encoded protein is CASSERPRLNTIYF.

The CDR3 DNA follows: TGTGCCAGCAGCTGTGATACTAGGGTAGGGGCCAAAAACATTCAGTACTTC. It codes for CASSCDTRVGAKNIQYF. This chain joins TRBV11-3 and TRBJ2-4; D is possibly TRBD2 (5 bases). The V gene's germline CDR1 is SGHNT and CDR2 YENEEA. V was clipped by 4 bases and J by 1 base, with 17 bases between them. This CDR3 is 17 amino acids long.

The CDR3 region is CAISLGLAGDLTGELFF. CDR3 DNA sequence: TGTGCCATCAGCCTAGGACTAGCGGGGGACCTTACCGGGGAGCTGTTTTTT. The chain combines TRBV10-3 with TRBJ2-2; TRBD2 matches at 13 bases. The length of the CDR3 is 17 residues. Trimming cost V 6 bases and J 5 bases; bases outside gene matches: 9. Per the germline V gene, CDR1 is ENHRY and CDR2 is SYGVKD.

V gene TRBV2 combines with J gene TRBJ1-6; D uncertain. From germline, CDR1 is SNHLY and CDR2 FYNNEI. V was pared by 2 bases and J by 10 bases, with 12 bases between. This CDR3 is 14 amino acids long. CDR3 nucleotide sequence: TGTGCCAGCAGTGAACTACTCTCTCGCTCACCCCTCCACTTT. It is translated as CASSELLSRSPLHF.

The chain combines TRBV5-5 with TRBJ2-7; TRBD2 aligns across 7 bases. CDR1 and CDR2 (germline): SGHKS, YYEKEE (reference sequence). The J segment lost 5 bases and the V segment lost 2 bases, leaving 7 bases of the junction unmatched. CDR3 size: 14 residues. The CDR3 loop is CASSLGLGFHEQYF. The CDR3 DNA follows: TGTGCCAGCAGCTTAGGACTAGGTTTCCACGAGCAGTACTTC.

The V gene is TRBV7-8, the J gene TRBJ2-5; TRBD2 aligns across 7 bases. This CDR3 is 18 amino acids long. The V gene's germline CDR1 is SGHVS and CDR2 FQNEAQ. V gave up 5 bases and J gave up 1 base; unmatched junction bases: 16. The chain's CDR3 is CASSPGGSYVGGQETQYF. As DNA, the CDR3 is TGTGCCAGCAGCCCCGGGGGGTCCTACGTGGGGGGCCAAGAGACCCAGTACTTC.

This CDR3 is CASSYGASTDTQYF. In DNA, the CDR3 is TGTGCCAGCAGTTACGGGGCTAGCACAGATACGCAGTATTTT. The chain uses TRBV6-5 and TRBJ2-3; tentative D call: TRBD1 (5 bases). This CDR3 spans 14 amino acids. V shed 2 bases and J shed 0 bases, with 6 bases lying between them. Germline assignment: CDR1 MNHEY and CDR2 SVGAGI.

The CDR3 DNA reads TGTGCCAGCAGTTACTCGCGAACAGGGAGCAATCAGCCCCAGCATTTT. Amino acids: CASSYSRTGSNQPQHF. This chain connects TRBV6-2 or TRBV6-3 to TRBJ1-5, with D maybe TRBD1 (6 bases). This CDR3 is 16 amino acids long. CDR1 and CDR2 (germline): MNHEY, SVGEGT. V lost 0 bases, J lost 1 base, and 10 bases lay in between.

This clone was picked up one time. The rearrangement links TRBV20-1 to TRBJ1-4, with D possibly TRBD1 on 6 matching bases. The CDR3 covers 11 residues. V was shortened by 3 bases and J by 10 bases, with 9 bases between the two germline ends. The germline CDR1 and CDR2 sequences are DFQATT and SNEGSKA (reference sequence). This CDR3 is CSASTGLKLFF. The DNA for the CDR3 is TGCAGTGCTAGCACAGGGTTAAAACTGTTTTTT.

This chain connects TRBV7-6 to TRBJ1-5; tentative D call: TRBD1 (5 bases). This CDR3 comprises 13 residues. Germline V CDR1 and CDR2: SGHVS, FNYEAQ. V gave up 4 bases and J gave up 6 bases, with 10 bases separating them. CDR3 region: CASSSGTGQPQHF. Here the CDR3 DNA reads TGTGCCAGCAGCTCCGGGACGGGTCAGCCCCAGCATTTT. The whole variable domain, remainder taken from reference TRBV7-6 and TRBJ1-5, is GAGVSQSPRYKVTKRGQDVALRCDPISGHVSLYWYRQALGQGPEFLTYFNYEAQQDKSGLPNDRFSAERPEGSISTLTIQRTEQRDSAMYRCASSSGTGQPQHFGDGTRLSIL.

This sequence joins TRBV29-1 and TRBJ2-1; D is uncertain. Germline CDR1 reads SQVTM; CDR2 reads ANQGSEA. Trimming stripped 7 bases from V and 6 bases from J, with 16 bases between. CDR3 length: 13 residues. DNA for the CDR3: TGCAGCGGAGGACCTGCGTCCACCAATGAGCAGTTCTTC. Translation gives CSGGPASTNEQFF.

The CDR3 region is CASSPSQVLWYGYTF. CDR3 nucleotide sequence: TGTGCCAGCTCACCGTCACAGGTCCTCTGGTATGGCTACACCTTC. V is TRBV18 and J is TRBJ1-2; TRBD1 is a possible D gene (5 bases). With 3 bases removed from V and 5 bases from J, the gap between germline ends came to 16 bases. CDR3 length: 15 amino acids. Germline V gene data show CDR1 as KGHSH and CDR2 as LQKENI.

This chain connects TRBV12-5 to TRBJ1-4; 10 nucleotides agree with TRBD1. This CDR3 contains 14 residues. V dropped 6 bases and J dropped 7; count of bases not matched to a gene: 5. CDR1 LGHNT and CDR2 FRNRAP come from the germline V gene. CDR3 nucleotide sequence: TGTGCTAGTGGCTACGGACAGGGGGGTGAAAAACTGTTTTTT. Amino acids: CASGYGQGGEKLFF.

The chain recombines TRBV28 with TRBJ1-6; 8 bases match TRBD1. The V and J ends lost 5 bases and 15 bases, in that order; junction bases with no gene match: 9. The length of the CDR3 is 13 residues. Germline CDR1 MDHEN, CDR2 SYDVKM. DNA of the CDR3: TGTGCCAGCAGTCTCGGACAGGGTTTGTTCCTCCACTTT. Protein sequence: CASSLGQGLFLHF.

In DNA, the CDR3 is TGTGCCAGCAACCGACAGGGTGAATACACTGAAGCTTTCTTT. Amino acid sequence: CASNRQGEYTEAFF. J is TRBJ1-1 and V is TRBV2; 7 nucleotides line up with TRBD1. Germline V gene lookup returns CDR1 SNHLY and CDR2 FYNNEI. V gave up 7 bases and J gave up 3 bases; unmatched junction bases: 8. The CDR3 is 14 residues long. The complete variable domain, with remaining parts taken from reference TRBV2 and TRBJ1-1, reads EPEVTQTPSHQVTQMGQEVILRCVPISNHLYFYWYRQILGQKVEFLVSFYNNEISEKSEIFDDQFSVERPDGSNFTLKIRSTKLEDSAMYFCASNRQGEYTEAFFGQGTRLTVV.

The chain carries TRBV30 and TRBJ1-4, with D uncertain. This CDR3 comprises 15 residues. Germline V gene sequence: CDR1 GTSNPN, CDR2 SVGIG (reference sequence). Deletions cut 2 bases from V and 0 bases from J, with 10 bases between. CDR3 loop: CAWSKGTATNEKLFF. The CDR3 region has the DNA TGTGCCTGGAGTAAAGGAACTGCAACTAATGAAAAACTGTTTTTT.

This clone occurred a few times. The chain is built from TRBV19 and TRBJ1-2, with 7 nucleotides matching TRBD1. The CDR3 loop spans 12 amino acids. The V and J ends lost 5 bases and 7 bases, in that order; junction bases with no gene match: 4. From germline, CDR1 is LNHDA and CDR2 SQIVND (reference sequence). CDR3 sequence: CASSPGQFGYTF. CDR3 nucleotides: TGTGCCAGTAGTCCGGGACAGTTTGGCTACACCTTC.

This clone was observed a single time. The J gene is TRBJ1-5, the V gene TRBV15; D gene uncertain. The CDR3 contains 14 residues. The V end was cut by 1 base, the J end by 8 bases, with 12 bases between. Germline V gives CDR1 LNHNV, CDR2 YYDKDF (reference sequence). CDR3 in DNA: TGTGCCACCAGCAGAGGCCAAAATGGGGAGCCCCAGCATTTT. Residues: CATSRGQNGEPQHF.

This chain connects TRBV19 to TRBJ1-5; D gene uncertain. Germline V lookup: CDR1 LNHDA, CDR2 SQIVND (reference sequence). Between the trimmed V and J ends, which lost 5 bases and 1 base, there was a span of 18 bases. The length of the CDR3 is 17 residues. The CDR3 coding sequence is TGTGCCAGTAGTGCAAACCAAGGACTCGGAAGCAATCAGCCCCAGCATTTT. This encodes CASSANQGLGSNQPQHF.

This sequence joins TRBV11-2 and TRBJ1-1, with D hard to call. Germline CDR1 reads SGHAT; CDR2 reads FQNNGV. The CDR3 totals 16 residues. V lost 3 bases, J lost 1 base, and 15 bases lay in between. The CDR3 is CASSFRRIGWNTEAFF. DNA of the CDR3: TGTGCCAGCAGCTTTCGGCGAATTGGATGGAACACTGAAGCTTTCTTT.